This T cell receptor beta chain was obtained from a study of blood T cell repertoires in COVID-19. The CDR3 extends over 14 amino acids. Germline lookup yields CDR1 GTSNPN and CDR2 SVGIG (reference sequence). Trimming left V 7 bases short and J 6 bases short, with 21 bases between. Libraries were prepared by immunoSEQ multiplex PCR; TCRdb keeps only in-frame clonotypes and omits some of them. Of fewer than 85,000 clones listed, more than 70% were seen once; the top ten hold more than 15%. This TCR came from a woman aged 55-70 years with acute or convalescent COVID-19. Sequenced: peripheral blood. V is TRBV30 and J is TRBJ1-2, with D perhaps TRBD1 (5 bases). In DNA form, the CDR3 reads TGTGCCTCCGTTATGTGGGGCGAGGCAAATGGCTACACCTTC. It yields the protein CASVMWGEANGYTF.